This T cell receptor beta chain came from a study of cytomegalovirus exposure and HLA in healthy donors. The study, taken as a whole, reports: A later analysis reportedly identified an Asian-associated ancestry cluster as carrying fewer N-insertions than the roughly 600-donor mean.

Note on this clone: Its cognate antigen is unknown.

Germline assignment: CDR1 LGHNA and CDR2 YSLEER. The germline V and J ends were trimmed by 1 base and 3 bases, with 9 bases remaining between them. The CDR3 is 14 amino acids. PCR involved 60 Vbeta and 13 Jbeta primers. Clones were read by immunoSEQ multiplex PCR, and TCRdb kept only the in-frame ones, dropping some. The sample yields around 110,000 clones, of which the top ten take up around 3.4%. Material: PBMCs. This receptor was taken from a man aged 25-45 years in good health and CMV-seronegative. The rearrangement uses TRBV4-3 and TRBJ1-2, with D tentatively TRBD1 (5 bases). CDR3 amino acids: CASSQGDSYYGYTF. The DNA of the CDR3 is TGCGCCAGCAGCCAAGGCGACAGCTACTATGGCTACACCTTC.